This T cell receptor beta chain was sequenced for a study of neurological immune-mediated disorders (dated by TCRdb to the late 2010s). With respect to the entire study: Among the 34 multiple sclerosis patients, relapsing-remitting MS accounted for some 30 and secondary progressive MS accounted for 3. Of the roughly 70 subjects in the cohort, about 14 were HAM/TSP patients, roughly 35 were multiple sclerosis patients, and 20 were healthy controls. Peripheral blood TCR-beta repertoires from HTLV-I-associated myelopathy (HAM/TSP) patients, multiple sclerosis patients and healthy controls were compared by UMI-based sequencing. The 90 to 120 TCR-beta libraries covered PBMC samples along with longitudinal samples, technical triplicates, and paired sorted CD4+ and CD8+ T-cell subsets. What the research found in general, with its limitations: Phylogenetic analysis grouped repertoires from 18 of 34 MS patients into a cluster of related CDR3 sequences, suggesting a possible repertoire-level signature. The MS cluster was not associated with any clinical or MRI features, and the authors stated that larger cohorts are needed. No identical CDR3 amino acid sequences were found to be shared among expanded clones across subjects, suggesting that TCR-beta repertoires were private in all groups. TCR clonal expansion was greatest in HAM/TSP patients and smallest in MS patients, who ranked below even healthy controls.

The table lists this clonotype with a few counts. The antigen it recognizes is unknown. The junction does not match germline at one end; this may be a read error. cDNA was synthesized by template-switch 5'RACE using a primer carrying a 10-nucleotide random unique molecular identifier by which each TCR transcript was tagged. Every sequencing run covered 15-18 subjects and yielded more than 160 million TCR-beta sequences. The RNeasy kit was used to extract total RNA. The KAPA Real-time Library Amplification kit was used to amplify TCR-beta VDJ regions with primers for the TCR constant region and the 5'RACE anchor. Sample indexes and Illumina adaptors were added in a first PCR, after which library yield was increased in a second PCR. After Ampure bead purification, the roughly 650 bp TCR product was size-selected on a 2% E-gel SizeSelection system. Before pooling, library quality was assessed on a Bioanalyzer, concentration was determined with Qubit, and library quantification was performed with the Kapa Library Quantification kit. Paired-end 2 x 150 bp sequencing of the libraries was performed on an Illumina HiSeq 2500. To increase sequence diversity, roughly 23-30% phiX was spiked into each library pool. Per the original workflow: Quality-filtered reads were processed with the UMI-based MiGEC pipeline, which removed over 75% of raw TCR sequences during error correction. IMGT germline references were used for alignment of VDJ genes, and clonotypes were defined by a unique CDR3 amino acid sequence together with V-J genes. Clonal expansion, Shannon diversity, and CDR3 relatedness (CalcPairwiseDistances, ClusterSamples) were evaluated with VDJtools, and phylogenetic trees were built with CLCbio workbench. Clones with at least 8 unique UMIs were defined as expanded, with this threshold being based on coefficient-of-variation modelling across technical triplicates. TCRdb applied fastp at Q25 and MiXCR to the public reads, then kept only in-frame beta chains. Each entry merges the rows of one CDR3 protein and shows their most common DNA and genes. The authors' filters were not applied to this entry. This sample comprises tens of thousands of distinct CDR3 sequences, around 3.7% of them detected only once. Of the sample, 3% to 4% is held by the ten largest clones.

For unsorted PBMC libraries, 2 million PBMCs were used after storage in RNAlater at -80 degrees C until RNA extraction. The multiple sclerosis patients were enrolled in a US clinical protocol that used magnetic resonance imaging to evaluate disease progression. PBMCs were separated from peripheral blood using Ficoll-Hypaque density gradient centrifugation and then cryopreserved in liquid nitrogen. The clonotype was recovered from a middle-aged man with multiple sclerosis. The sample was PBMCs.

The bases read TGCGACAGCAGCACTCCTACAGGGGAGCTGTTTTTT. Its protein is CDSSTPTGELFF. The sequence is built from TRBV4-1 and TRBJ2-2; too little of a D gene remains to name it. The CDR3 has 12 amino acids, counting the end cysteine and phenylalanine. This entry keeps only the CDR3 DNA: 36 bases, framed from base 1. CDR1 MGHRA and CDR2 YSYEKL were looked up in the germline V gene.